Shown below are 32 T cell receptor beta chains from a single sample sequenced in a study of T cells expressing NK-cell markers (dated by TCRdb to about 2020). The method behind the library was 5' RACE. Sequencing took place on an Illumina HiSeq 2000. After TCRdb reprocessed the reads, each CDR3 protein sequence was kept as one row, without DNA. The table for this sample lists 300,000 to 500,000 distinct CDR3 sequences. The leading ten clones occupy roughly 10% of the sample. The sample was blood T cells: a sorted CD56 or NKG2C T cell subset, CD4+ or CD8+ T cells, or bulk PBMC T cells (not recorded which). The receptors were gathered from a woman aged 45-65 years in good health. Donor details come from another sample of the same person, matched by shared clones.

This chain joins TRBV20-1 and TRBJ1-3. The germline CDR1 and CDR2 sequences are DFQATT and SNEGSKA (reference sequence). The CDR3 has 15 residues. The chain's CDR3 is CSARDQSLPGNTIYF.

The chain is built from TRBV2 and TRBJ2-2; TCRdb picks TRBD2, but there is no DNA to check that call. The CDR3 length is 19 residues. Germline V gives CDR1 SNHLY, CDR2 FYNNEI. The CDR3 is CASSDLGLADNTNTGELFF.

The rearrangement uses TRBV28 and TRBJ1-1; TCRdb picks TRBD1, but there is no DNA to check that call. The V gene's germline CDR1 is MDHEN and CDR2 SYDVKM. The CDR3 runs 15 residues. The CDR3 protein is CASTETGQGRPLAFF.

The chain carries TRBV7-2 and TRBJ2-7; the TCRdb D gene call, TRBD2, has no DNA to confirm it. The germline CDR1 and CDR2 sequences are SGHTA and FQGNSA. This CDR3 region has 14 residues. The CDR3 spells CASSPSLAGNEQYF. Drawing the rest from reference TRBV7-2 and TRBJ2-7, the complete variable domain is GAGVSQSPSNKVTEKGKDVELRCDPISGHTALYWYRQSLGQGLEFLIYFQGNSAPDKSGLPSDRFSAERTGGSVSTLTIQRTQQEDSAVYLCASSPSLAGNEQYFGPGTRLTVT.

This chain links TRBV6-5 with TRBJ2-3; without DNA, the TCRdb call of TRBD1 cannot be checked. The CDR3 is 17 amino acids. The V gene's germline CDR1 is MNHEY and CDR2 SVGAGI. The CDR3 protein is CASSYSMGGPNTDTQYF.

The rearrangement joins TRBV14 to TRBJ1-2. CDR3 length: 15 residues. Germline V lookup: CDR1 SGHDN, CDR2 FVKESK. CDR3 in amino acids: CASSQALNHYYGYTF.

V gene TRBV20-1 combines with J gene TRBJ2-1; checking the TCRdb D call of TRBD2 is not possible without DNA. This CDR3 contains 18 residues. Germline V lookup: CDR1 DFQATT, CDR2 SNEGSKA (reference sequence). The CDR3 region is CSAREPRLAGGPLNEQFF.

The chain's CDR3 is CASSRVGPGQGGNEQFF. The V call is TRBV4-2, the J call TRBJ2-1; the TRBD1 assignment by TCRdb is unverifiable without DNA. The germline gives CDR1 LGHNA, CDR2 YNFKEQ. The CDR3 totals 17 residues.

The chain couples TRBV5-1 to TRBJ2-7; TCRdb lists TRBD2, though no DNA is available to test this call. From germline, CDR1 is SGHRS and CDR2 YFSETQ. The CDR3 has 14 amino acids. CDR3 in amino acids: CASSLGLAALDQYF.

The chain joins TRBV7-9 to TRBJ2-7. The germline V gene encodes CDR1 SEHNR and CDR2 FQNEAQ (reference sequence). The CDR3 has 16 residues. The CDR3 loop reads CASSLASPGVSYEQYF. The full variable domain, rest sourced from reference TRBV7-9 and TRBJ2-7, is DTGVSQNPRHKITKRGQNVTFRCDPISEHNRLYWYRQTLGQGPEFLTYFQNEAQLEKSRLLSDRFSAERPKGSFSTLEIQRTEQGDSAMYLCASSLASPGVSYEQYFGPGTRLTVT.

The gene calls are TRBV6-2 or TRBV6-3 and TRBJ2-1; the TCRdb D gene call, TRBD2, has no DNA to confirm it. The CDR3 runs to 18 residues. Germline values: CDR1 MNHEY, CDR2 SVGEGT. CDR3 sequence reads: CASSYSSGRAGSYNEQFF.

The chain couples TRBV12-5 to TRBJ2-1; TCRdb gives TRBD2 as the D gene, but with no DNA this cannot be confirmed. The CDR3 contains 16 residues. Germline CDR1 reads LGHNT; CDR2 reads FRNRAP. This CDR3 reads CASGLVRGPEYNEQFF. The whole variable domain, remainder taken from reference TRBV12-5 and TRBJ2-1, is DARVTQTPRHKVTEMGQEVTMRCQPILGHNTVFWYRQTMMQGLELLAYFRNRAPLDDSGMPKDRFSAEMPDATLATLKIQPSEPRDSAVYFCASGLVRGPEYNEQFFGPGTRLTVL.

CDR3 sequence reads: CASSHTEADTQYF. This sequence joins TRBV5-1 and TRBJ2-3. The CDR3 runs 13 residues. CDR1 is SGHRS and CDR2 is YFSETQ in the germline V gene.

The V and J genes are TRBV9 and TRBJ2-1; TCRdb selects TRBD2, and the lack of DNA leaves this call unchecked. The CDR3 runs 13 residues. CDR1 is SGDLS, CDR2 YYNGEE, per germline. Here the CDR3 reads CASSVPPSSEQFF.

This chain uses TRBV27 with TRBJ2-3; TCRdb names TRBD2, which stays unverified in the absence of DNA. The CDR3 sequence is 14 residues long. Germline-derived CDR1 and CDR2 are MNHEY and SMNVEV (reference sequence). The CDR3 reads CASNHLAGALPQYF.

The chain combines TRBV29-1 with TRBJ2-2. Per the germline V gene, CDR1 is SQVTM and CDR2 is ANQGSEA. CDR3 size: 14 residues. CDR3 protein: CSVEDWFGTGELFF.

The CDR3 reads CASSSGTAYGYTF. This sequence joins TRBV7-9 and TRBJ1-2. The CDR3 is 13 residues long. CDR1 and CDR2 (germline): SEHNR, FQNEAQ (reference sequence). Looking up the rest from reference TRBV7-9 and TRBJ1-2 gives the full variable domain: DTGVSQNPRHKITKRGQNVTFRCDPISEHNRLYWYRQTLGQGPEFLTYFQNEAQLEKSRLLSDRFSAERPKGSFSTLEIQRTEQGDSAMYLCASSSGTAYGYTFGSGTRLTVV.

CDR3 sequence reads: CASSLRPEAFF. This chain links TRBV2 with TRBJ1-1. This CDR3 comprises 11 residues. The germline V gene has CDR1 SNHLY and CDR2 FYNNEI.

V and J are TRBV2 and TRBJ1-5; as DNA is missing, the TRBD1 call by TCRdb cannot be tested. The CDR3 runs to 14 residues. The germline V gene has CDR1 SNHLY and CDR2 FYNNEI. The CDR3 protein is CASSPDKFYQPQHF.

The chain has TRBV5-1 and TRBJ2-5. Looked up from germline, CDR1 is SGHRS and CDR2 is YFSETQ. CDR3 length: 13 amino acids. CDR3 sequence: CASSLNIQETQYF.

The rearrangement links TRBV6-5 to TRBJ2-2. Germline V gene data show CDR1 as MNHEY and CDR2 as SVGAGI. This CDR3 has 13 amino acids. CDR3 amino acids: CASSYAGTGELFF.

The chain couples TRBV2 to TRBJ1-5; with no DNA, the TCRdb D assignment of TRBD1 cannot be verified. CDR1 is SNHLY and CDR2 is FYNNEI in the germline V gene. CDR3 size: 15 residues. CDR3 amino acids: CASSPTEHSNQPQHF. Full variable domain (remainder filled in from reference TRBV2 and TRBJ1-5): EPEVTQTPSHQVTQMGQEVILRCVPISNHLYFYWYRQILGQKVEFLVSFYNNEISEKSEIFDDQFSVERPDGSNFTLKIRSTKLEDSAMYFCASSPTEHSNQPQHFGDGTRLSIL.

CDR3 region: CASSYSAGTRADTQYF. The rearrangement joins TRBV6-5 to TRBJ2-3; TCRdb's D call of TRBD1 is untestable without DNA. There are 16 residues in the CDR3. Germline V gene data show CDR1 as MNHEY and CDR2 as SVGAGI.

V and J are TRBV7-3 and TRBJ2-3; TCRdb's D call, TRBD1, is unchecked because there is no DNA. Germline V gene sequence: CDR1 SGHTA, CDR2 FQGTGA. This CDR3 contains 15 residues. The CDR3: CASSLTGKITDTQYF.

The V and J genes are TRBV12-3 or TRBV12-4 and TRBJ2-3; TCRdb's D gene call, TRBD2, goes unchecked for lack of DNA. CDR3 length equals 16 residues. CDR3 loop: CASTRRLAGEGDTQYF.

This chain links TRBV2 with TRBJ2-7; the TCRdb call, TRBD2, lacks DNA for checking. Germline CDR1 reads SNHLY; CDR2 reads FYNNEI. The CDR3 contains 13 residues. CDR3 sequence: CASSASGDYLQYF.

The V and J genes are TRBV5-1 and TRBJ1-1; as DNA is missing, the TRBD1 call by TCRdb cannot be tested. Germline V gives CDR1 SGHRS, CDR2 YFSETQ. The CDR3 is 15 amino acids. CDR3 in amino acids: CASSLRGQHSPGAFF.

V usage is TRBV3-1 and J usage is TRBJ1-3; TCRdb outputs TRBD1, but without DNA this stays unchecked. This CDR3 contains 13 residues. Germline assignment: CDR1 LGHDT and CDR2 YNNKEL (reference sequence). CDR3 protein: CASSPGHRNTIYF.

The V call is TRBV12-3 or TRBV12-4, the J call TRBJ2-1. The CDR3 length is 15 residues. The CDR3 region is CASSLLLAVNNEQFF.

The chain links TRBV11-2 to TRBJ2-2; TCRdb indicates TRBD1, and absent DNA this call remains unverified. CDR1 and CDR2 from the germline V gene are SGHAT and FQNNGV. The CDR3 has 14 residues. CDR3 loop: CASSYLQGTGELFF.

CDR3 sequence: CASSLRGWGRPGTGELFF. V is TRBV28 and J is TRBJ2-2; TCRdb selects TRBD1, and the lack of DNA leaves this call unchecked. The CDR3 length is 18 residues. CDR1 MDHEN and CDR2 SYDVKM come from the germline V gene.

The chain uses TRBV7-6 and TRBJ1-1; lacking DNA, the TRBD1 call made by TCRdb goes unchecked. Germline assignment: CDR1 SGHVS and CDR2 FNYEAQ. CDR3 length: 15 residues. The CDR3 protein is CASSLGIGVNTEAFF.